The 14 T cell receptor beta chains below were found in one sample sequenced in a study of cytomegalovirus exposure and HLA in healthy donors. It was with 60 Vbeta and 13 Jbeta primers that the PCR ran. TCRdb's copy holds only in-frame clones and misses some; the assay was immunoSEQ multiplex PCR. Counted here are 160,000 or so clones, approximately 76% occurring once; the ten biggest clones make up over 1.1%. The sequencing sample was made of PBMCs. These receptors were collected from a man aged 55 to 70 in good health and CMV-seronegative.

This chain joins TRBV27 and TRBJ2-7; possibly TRBD2 for D (6 bases). V lost 6 bases and J lost 2, with 17 bases in between. Per the germline V gene, CDR1 is MNHEY and CDR2 is SMNVEV (reference sequence). The CDR3 runs to 15 residues. CDR3 region: CASRYDGWGAYEQYF. CDR3 bases: TGTGCCAGCAGATATGACGGTTGGGGGGCCTACGAGCAGTACTTC.

This chain connects TRBV14 to TRBJ2-5; perhaps TRBD1 as D (5 bases). Germline values: CDR1 SGHDN, CDR2 FVKESK. Trimming took 2 bases from V and 2 from J, leaving 18 bases between them. The CDR3 loop spans 17 amino acids. The DNA for the CDR3 is TGTGCCAGCAGCCAACAGTCACTTCGACAGCCACAAGAGACCCAGTACTTC. Translating gives CASSQQSLRQPQETQYF. Full variable domain (missing parts from reference TRBV14 and TRBJ2-5): EAGVTQFPSHSVIEKGQTVTLRCDPISGHDNLYWYRRVMGKEIKFLLHFVKESKQDESGMPNNRFLAERTGGTYSTLKVQPAELEDSGVYFCASSQQSLRQPQETQYFGPGTRLLVL.

The chain joins TRBV19 to TRBJ2-3; 8 bases align to TRBD2. With 1 base clipped from V and 2 bases from J, the junction kept 8 bases outside the gene matches. Germline V CDR1 and CDR2: LNHDA, SQIVND (reference sequence). The CDR3 sequence is 17 residues long. CDR3 protein: CASSIGGPGLDTDTQYF. CDR3 DNA sequence: TGTGCCAGTAGTATAGGGGGTCCGGGACTAGACACAGATACGCAGTATTTT.

V and J are TRBV28 and TRBJ1-2, with D possibly matching TRBD1 (6 bases). The CDR3 length is 16 residues. Germline V lookup: CDR1 MDHEN, CDR2 SYDVKM. Trimming shortened V by 0 bases and J by 4 bases, and 15 bases separated the two germline ends. CDR3 sequence: CASSLWSDAGAYGYTF. CDR3 bases: TGTGCCAGCAGTTTATGGTCTGATGCGGGGGCCTATGGCTACACCTTC.

The V and J genes are TRBV7-9 and TRBJ1-2; D gene unclear. This CDR3 has 11 residues. Looked up from germline, CDR1 is SEHNR and CDR2 is FQNEAQ (reference sequence). In DNA form, the CDR3 reads TGTGTCGGAGGGTCGAACTATGGCTACACCTTC. Its protein product is CVGGSNYGYTF.

The chain employs TRBV7-8 and TRBJ2-5; D gene unclear. The length of the CDR3 is 11 residues. V lost 5 bases and J 1 base, leaving 2 bases between the germline ends. CDR1 is SGHVS, CDR2 FQNEAQ, per germline. The CDR3 here is CASSLQETQYF. The CDR3 DNA sequence: TGTGCCAGCAGCCTCCAAGAGACCCAGTACTTC.

J is TRBJ2-7 and V is TRBV27; 9 bases fit TRBD1. The trim removed 7 bases at V and 1 base at J, leaving 11 bases unmatched. Germline CDR1 is MNHEY and CDR2 is SMNVEV (reference sequence). The CDR3 contains 16 residues. The CDR3 sequence: CASKFSPGQGSYEQYF. The CDR3 nucleotides are TGTGCCAGCAAATTCAGCCCGGGACAGGGTTCCTACGAGCAGTACTTC.

This chain connects TRBV9 to TRBJ2-1; no firm D call. V lost 0 bases and J lost 7, with 14 bases in between. Germline V gives CDR1 SGDLS, CDR2 YYNGEE. The CDR3 is 15 residues long. The CDR3 loop reads CASSVDGDLGNEQFF. The CDR3 DNA sequence: TGTGCCAGCAGCGTAGATGGCGACCTAGGAAATGAGCAGTTCTTC.

A few counts support this clone. This chain uses TRBV7-2 with TRBJ1-1; tentative D call: TRBD1 (5 bases). There are 15 residues in the CDR3. Deletions cut 2 bases from V and 1 base from J, with 11 bases between. CDR1 and CDR2 (germline): SGHTA, FQGNSA. DNA for the CDR3: TGTGCCAGCAGCTTACAGGGCAGGGCGAACACTGAAGCTTTCTTT. Its translation: CASSLQGRANTEAFF.

The chain has TRBV9 and TRBJ2-1, with 12 bases aligning to TRBD2. The CDR3 loop spans 15 amino acids. CDR1 and CDR2 from the germline V gene are SGDLS and YYNGEE. Germline trimming cut 4 bases from V and 8 bases from J; bases unmatched to any gene: 7. The CDR3 nucleotides are TGTGCCAGCAGCCCCGGACTAGCGGGATGGTATGAGCAGTTCTTC. This codes for CASSPGLAGWYEQFF. The whole variable domain, remainder taken from reference TRBV9 and TRBJ2-1, is DSGVTQTPKHLITATGQRVTLRCSPRSGDLSVYWYQQSLDQGLQFLIQYYNGEERAKGNILERFSAQQFPDLHSELNLSSLELGDSALYFCASSPGLAGWYEQFFGPGTRLTVL.

The V gene is TRBV27, the J gene TRBJ2-2, with 10 bases matching TRBD2. Germline V gives CDR1 MNHEY, CDR2 SMNVEV (reference sequence). V lost 7 bases, J lost 4 bases, and 12 bases stayed unmatched. This CDR3 contains 17 residues. The CDR3 DNA follows: TGTGCCAGCACCCAAAGACTAGCGGGCCGTGGCACCGGGGAGCTGTTTTTT. It yields the protein CASTQRLAGRGTGELFF.

The chain couples TRBV27 to TRBJ2-7; D possibly corresponds to TRBD2 (6 bases). The CDR3 covers 16 residues. Trimming shortened V by 6 bases and J by 6 bases, and 24 bases separated the two germline ends. CDR1 is MNHEY, CDR2 SMNVEV, per germline (reference sequence). CDR3 in amino acids: CASRPGSASVWAEQYF. In DNA, the CDR3 is TGTGCCAGCAGACCCGGGAGCGCGTCCGTTTGGGCCGAGCAGTACTTC.

This chain connects TRBV21-1 to TRBJ1-3; the DNA was not compared with TRBD1, the D call given in the table. TRBV21-1 is a known pseudogene. This CDR3 has 16 amino acids. Here the CDR3 reads CASMPTGRNSGNTIYF. CDR3 DNA sequence: TGTGCCAGCATGCCGACAGGTAGGAATTCTGGAAACACCATATATTTT.

This chain connects TRBV5-1 to TRBJ2-3, with a weak D call TRBD2 (7 bases). In germline, CDR1 is SGHRS, CDR2 YFSETQ. The CDR3 runs 15 residues. V lost 3 bases and J 0 bases, leaving 11 bases between the germline ends. The CDR3 protein is CASSSGGPSTDTQYF. CDR3 sequence (DNA): TGCGCCAGCAGCTCCGGGGGGCCTAGCACAGATACGCAGTATTTT.